The 24 T cell receptor beta chains in this list originate from one sample, sequenced in a study of T cell changes during pregnancy in multiple sclerosis. Sequencing was performed with immunoSEQ multiplex PCR; in TCRdb, only in-frame clones are kept and a portion is missing. The table shows approximately 90,000 clones, with about 92% occurring only once. The sequences come from peripheral blood, collected after pregnancy. All receptors come from a female donor with multiple sclerosis, enrolled in a pregnancy study.

V and J are TRBV2 and TRBJ2-7; 9 nucleotides match TRBD1. CDR1 is SNHLY and CDR2 is FYNNEI in the germline V gene. V lost 6 bases and J lost 3; bases outside the gene matches: 12. This CDR3 is built from 16 residues. The CDR3 nucleotides read TGTGCCAGCAGCACCTCTTCGGGACAGGGAATCTACGAGCAGTACTTC. Translating it yields CASSTSSGQGIYEQYF.

The chain joins TRBV7-9 to TRBJ2-1; possible D gene TRBD2, 6 bases. V was pared by 11 bases and J by 10 bases, with 15 bases between. CDR1 is SEHNR and CDR2 is FQNEAQ in the germline V gene (reference sequence). The CDR3 is 11 amino acids. DNA for the CDR3: TGTGCCGCGGAGGGGATAGGGGAGCAGTTCTTC. Residues: CAAEGIGEQFF. Full variable domain (remainder filled in from reference TRBV7-9 and TRBJ2-1): DTGVSQNPRHKITKRGQNVTFRCDPISEHNRLYWYRQTLGQGPEFLTYFQNEAQLEKSRLLSDRFSAERPKGSFSTLEIQRTEQGDSAMYLCAAEGIGEQFFGPGTRLTVL.

The J gene is TRBJ2-7, the V gene TRBV9, with D maybe TRBD1 (6 bases). Trimming took 0 bases from V and 6 from J, leaving 13 bases between them. Germline loops: CDR1 SGDLS, CDR2 YYNGEE. The CDR3 is 14 residues long. Here the CDR3 reads CASSVEQGGGEQYF. The CDR3 DNA is TGTGCCAGCAGCGTAGAACAGGGTGGTGGCGAGCAGTACTTC.

The CDR3, as DNA: TGCAGCGTTTCAGGCCGTCTTGGTGGCTGGAGGCTGAACACTGAAGCTTTCTTT. Translation gives CSVSGRLGGWRLNTEAFF. The genes are TRBV29-1 and TRBJ1-1; D unclear. This CDR3 has 18 amino acids. The V end lost 5 bases, the J end lost 0 bases, and 25 bases lay between the germline ends. Germline CDR1 SQVTM, CDR2 ANQGSEA.

The chain joins TRBV7-6 to TRBJ2-1, with TRBD2 identical over 12 bases. CDR1 SGHVS and CDR2 FNYEAQ come from the germline V gene. The CDR3 sequence is 16 residues long. V lost 5 bases to trimming and J lost 8 bases; unmatched junction nucleotides: 10. CDR3 DNA: TGTGCCAGCAGCCCGGGGGGGCTAGCGGGAGGGGATGAGCAGTTCTTC. Translated, it gives CASSPGGLAGGDEQFF. The whole variable domain, remainder taken from reference TRBV7-6 and TRBJ2-1, is GAGVSQSPRYKVTKRGQDVALRCDPISGHVSLYWYRQALGQGPEFLTYFNYEAQQDKSGLPNDRFSAERPEGSISTLTIQRTEQRDSAMYRCASSPGGLAGGDEQFFGPGTRLTVL.

The chain uses TRBV11-1 and TRBJ2-7, with TRBD1 identical over 9 bases. The germline V gene encodes CDR1 SGHAT and CDR2 FQDESV (reference sequence). This CDR3 is built from 16 residues. After removal of 2 bases from V and 3 bases from J, the junction contained 8 bases not matched to a gene. For the CDR3, the DNA is TGTGCCAGCAGCTTATTCTTGACGGACAGGGGCTACGAGCAGTACTTC. Amino acid sequence: CASSLFLTDRGYEQYF.

This rearrangement joins TRBV19 to TRBJ1-4, with TRBD1 matching over 10 bases. The CDR3 extends over 13 amino acids. Trimming cost V 8 bases and J 3 bases; bases outside gene matches: 0. Germline-derived CDR1 and CDR2 are LNHDA and SQIVND (reference sequence). The CDR3 DNA reads TGTGCCAGTGGGACAGGGGCTAATGAAAAACTGTTTTTT. This encodes CASGTGANEKLFF.

This clone was recorded a few times. V is TRBV6-1 and J is TRBJ1-6; 9 bases map to TRBD1. Trimming took 3 bases from V and 9 from J; bases not matched to a gene: 3. Germline values: CDR1 MNHNS, CDR2 SASEGT. There are 14 residues in the CDR3. The CDR3 DNA follows: TGTGCCAGCAGTGAGGGACAGGGCGGTTCACCCCTCCACTTT. Translated: CASSEGQGGSPLHF.

The chain joins TRBV30 to TRBJ2-1; 9 bases line up with TRBD1. V lost 1 base and J lost 10; bases outside the gene matches: 8. CDR1 and CDR2 (germline): GTSNPN, SVGIG (reference sequence). The CDR3 extends over 14 amino acids. Here the CDR3 reads CAWSGTGGYREQFF. The CDR3 DNA reads TGTGCCTGGAGTGGAACAGGGGGCTATCGGGAGCAGTTCTTC.

The V and J genes are TRBV10-3 and TRBJ2-2, with 7 nucleotides matching TRBD2. Germline V gene lookup returns CDR1 ENHRY and CDR2 SYGVKD. Germline trimming cut 7 bases from V and 1 base from J; bases unmatched to any gene: 6. The length of the CDR3 is 15 residues. The CDR3 region is CAITSGGLNTGELFF. In DNA, the CDR3 is TGTGCCATCACCTCGGGAGGACTGAACACCGGGGAGCTGTTTTTT.

The chain is built from TRBV7-8 and TRBJ2-7; a possible D gene is TRBD1 (6 bases). CDR3 size: 13 residues. The ends were cut back, 3 bases at V and 3 bases at J, with 9 bases in the middle. The V gene's germline CDR1 is SGHVS and CDR2 FQNEAQ. The CDR3 region is CASSFSRGYEQYF. CDR3 nucleotides: TGTGCCAGCAGCTTCAGCAGGGGCTACGAGCAGTACTTC.

The J gene is TRBJ2-3, the V gene TRBV13; 12 nucleotides match TRBD2. The germline gives CDR1 PRHDT, CDR2 FYEKMQ (reference sequence). Germline trimming cut 5 bases from V and 1 base from J; bases unmatched to any gene: 10. This CDR3 is 18 amino acids long. The CDR3 loop reads CASSGLAGGPYGTDTQYF. The CDR3 nucleotides are TGTGCCAGCAGCGGTCTAGCGGGAGGGCCTTATGGCACAGATACGCAGTATTTT.

The V and J genes are TRBV6-5 and TRBJ2-3, with 8 bases identical to TRBD2. The CDR3 runs 14 residues. The germline CDR1 and CDR2 sequences are MNHEY and SVGAGI. V shed 6 bases and J 2 bases; nucleotides not matched to a gene: 4. CDR3 DNA sequence: TGTGCCAGCAGAACTAGCGGAAACACAGATACGCAGTATTTT. This sequence encodes CASRTSGNTDTQYF.

The CDR3 sequence: CASSLLPGGAEAFF. The CDR3 DNA reads TGTGCCAGCAGCTTGCTCCCCGGGGGGGCTGAAGCTTTCTTT. The J gene is TRBJ1-1, the V gene TRBV5-5; D possibly corresponds to TRBD1 (5 bases). The CDR3 covers 14 residues. Germline CDR1 and CDR2: SGHKS and YYEKEE (reference sequence). Trimming shortened V by 1 base and J by 6 bases, and 13 bases separated the two germline ends.

The chain uses TRBV2 and TRBJ2-5; 9 bases map to TRBD1. J lost 5 bases, V lost 6 bases, and 4 bases had no gene match. This CDR3 region has 13 residues. CDR1 and CDR2 from the germline V gene are SNHLY and FYNNEI. CDR3 nucleotide sequence: TGTGCCAGCAGGGACGGGACAGGGGAGACCCAGTACTTC. Protein product: CASRDGTGETQYF.

The chain employs TRBV5-1 and TRBJ2-7, with D unclear. The CDR3 runs 15 residues. CDR1 is SGHRS, CDR2 YFSETQ, per germline. Trimming took off 0 bases at V and 2 bases at J, with 12 bases between the two ends. CDR3 sequence reads: CASSLDNSQTYEQYF. In nucleotides, the CDR3 is TGCGCCAGCAGCTTGGATAACAGTCAGACCTACGAGCAGTACTTC.

In this sample, this clone turned up once. This chain joins TRBV30 and TRBJ2-7, with 7 bases matching TRBD1. Per the germline V gene, CDR1 is GTSNPN and CDR2 is SVGIG (reference sequence). With 0 bases clipped from V and 1 base from J, the junction kept 3 bases outside the gene matches. The length of the CDR3 is 14 residues. CDR3 in DNA: TGTGCCTGGAGTGTACAGGGGATATCCTACGAGCAGTACTTC. This translates into CAWSVQGISYEQYF.

The sample holds a few counts of this clone. The rearrangement joins TRBV12-5 to TRBJ1-1; D is unresolved. V shed 2 bases and J shed 2 bases, with 6 bases lying between them. The CDR3 sequence is 13 residues long. Germline CDR1 and CDR2: LGHNT and FRNRAP. The CDR3 here is CASGLTGNTEAFF. In DNA, the CDR3 is TGTGCTAGTGGTTTGACGGGTAACACTGAAGCTTTCTTT.

The chain carries TRBV9 and TRBJ2-1; D is possibly TRBD2 (5 bases). V lost 4 bases to trimming and J lost 0 bases, with 11 bases between them. From germline, CDR1 is SGDLS and CDR2 YYNGEE. The CDR3 has 15 amino acids. As DNA, the CDR3 is TGTGCCAGCAGCCTGGGTCGGGACTCCTACAATGAGCAGTTCTTC. It is translated as CASSLGRDSYNEQFF. Full variable domain (outside the CDR3, taken from reference TRBV9 and TRBJ2-1): DSGVTQTPKHLITATGQRVTLRCSPRSGDLSVYWYQQSLDQGLQFLIQYYNGEERAKGNILERFSAQQFPDLHSELNLSSLELGDSALYFCASSLGRDSYNEQFFGPGTRLTVL.

V usage is TRBV6-5 and J usage is TRBJ2-1; 8 bases align to TRBD2. Trimming cost V 6 bases and J 6 bases; bases outside gene matches: 7. Germline loops: CDR1 MNHEY, CDR2 SVGAGI. CDR3 length: 14 residues. The CDR3 loop is CASSRGAGGNEQFF. Here the CDR3 DNA reads TGTGCCAGCAGCCGAGGGGCGGGGGGCAATGAGCAGTTCTTC.

This rearrangement joins TRBV7-9 to TRBJ2-7, with TRBD1 as a possible D gene (5 bases). CDR1 and CDR2 (germline): SEHNR, FQNEAQ (reference sequence). CDR3 size: 11 residues. V lost 5 bases, J lost 4 bases, and 6 bases lay in between. The CDR3 protein is CASSTGYEQYF. In nucleotides, the CDR3 is TGTGCCAGCAGCACAGGTTACGAGCAGTACTTC.

This chain joins TRBV7-2 and TRBJ2-1; no clear D gene. V lost 1 base, J lost 10 bases, and 14 bases lay in between. The CDR3 covers 14 residues. CDR1 and CDR2 (germline): SGHTA, FQGNSA. CDR3 residues: CASSLGDSEREQFF. CDR3 DNA: TGTGCCAGCAGCTTAGGAGACTCAGAGAGGGAGCAGTTCTTC.

The genes are TRBV5-1 and TRBJ1-2; D is ambiguous. The CDR3 consists of 14 residues. V was cut by 0 bases and J by 4 bases, with 10 bases left in between. The germline V gene has CDR1 SGHRS and CDR2 YFSETQ. The CDR3 reads CASSLGRLFYGYTF. The CDR3 nucleotides read TGCGCCAGCAGCTTGGGCAGGTTATTCTATGGCTACACCTTC.

The genes are TRBV9 and TRBJ1-1, with D possibly being TRBD1 (5 bases). V was shortened by 0 bases and J by 3 bases, with 18 bases between the two germline ends. CDR1 and CDR2 from the germline V gene are SGDLS and YYNGEE. The CDR3 sequence is 17 residues long. Here the CDR3 reads CASSVGVGLDMDTEAFF. In DNA form, the CDR3 reads TGTGCCAGCAGCGTAGGCGTGGGGCTGGATATGGACACTGAAGCTTTCTTT.